Listed here is a single TCR beta chain. No antigen is known for it. This entry is derived from a study of T cell responses to AZD1222 COVID-19 vaccine. About the research overall: The analysis combined second doses at about 4 or about 12 weeks. Overall study findings and caveats: Donors were largely white British and mainly female; clonal diversity was possibly underestimated. Only a handful of people who got AZD1222 tested seropositive at baseline.

This CDR3 comprises 15 residues. The V gene end was trimmed by 1 base and the J gene end by 4 bases; junction bases not matched to a gene: 5. The germline gives CDR1 SNHLY, CDR2 FYNNEI. The protocol was immunoSEQ multiplex PCR, while the TCRdb copy is restricted to in-frame clones and leaves out a portion. Among some 120,000 clones listed, 87% were seen once. The specimen comprised peripheral blood, sampled on day 0 of AZD1222 vaccination. This rearrangement joins TRBV2 to TRBJ2-7, with 9 positions matching TRBD2. The TCR originated in an adult in good health. This CDR3 is CASSEERGAPYEQYF. Here the CDR3 DNA reads TGTGCCAGCAGTGAAGAGCGGGGGGCCCCGTACGAGCAGTACTTC.